Listed below are T cell receptor beta chains from one sample, sequenced in a study of blood T cell repertoires in COVID-19. TCRdb's table, derived via immunoSEQ multiplex PCR, lists solely in-frame clones and lacks some. The sample gives 50,000 to 70,000 clones, 75% to 90% of which show up once; 8.3% is in the top ten. The sequencing input was peripheral blood. The receptors stem from a human donor with active COVID-19. The donor label of this sample is uncertain. CDR3s leave out the opening cysteine and the closing phenylalanine or tryptophan.

j_gene,v_gene,CDR3aa
TRBJ1-6,TRBV6-5,ASSYESYNSPLH
TRBJ2-7,TRBV4-2,ASSQEGQGFYEQY
TRBJ2-4,TRBV20-1,SASLPGLWKNIQY
TRBJ2-7,TRBV4-1,ASSQVMGALYEQY
TRBJ2-3,TRBV7-3,ASSSGTGTGNLDTQY
TRBJ1-1,TRBV3-1/TRBV3-2,ASSQETGENTEAF
TRBJ1-2,TRBV28,ASSSGVFYGYT
TRBJ1-2,TRBV4-3,ASSQERVKVDYGYT
TRBJ1-2,TRBV5-3,ARKARGYGYT
TRBJ1-4,TRBV3-1/TRBV3-2,ASSPPGQKNEKLF
TRBJ2-7,TRBV27,ASRSPSYDYEQY
TRBJ2-7,TRBV11-3,ASSKTGPSSYEQY
TRBJ1-2,TRBV28,ASSLGGNRNYGYT
TRBJ1-5,TRBV24-1,ATSDVGAGQPQH
TRBJ2-2,TRBV5-1,ASSLARQAWETGELF
TRBJ2-2,TRBV19,ASRRSAPNTGELF
TRBJ2-5,TRBV2,AGTGGFETQY
TRBJ1-4,TRBV3-1/TRBV3-2,ASSQDSGEKLF
TRBJ1-5,TRBV29-1,SVVYRGRVQPQH
TRBJ2-1,TRBV4-1,ASRTSGPLSEQF
TRBJ1-2,TRBV9,ASSLPGGMDGYT
TRBJ2-5,TRBV7-8,ASSLEGGGEETQY
TRBJ2-1,TRBV7-9,ASSPGGGGSSYNEQF
TRBJ1-2,TRBV6-5,ASSAPDRGTHGYT
TRBJ2-7,TRBV3-1/TRBV3-2,ASSRAGAGGTEY